This is a list of T cell receptor beta chains from one sample in a study of cytomegalovirus exposure and HLA in healthy donors. Some clones are missing from TCRdb's copy, which holds only in-frame ones; the method was immunoSEQ multiplex PCR. The table includes around 200,000 clones, around 78% detected once. Sequenced: PBMCs. The receptors stem from a woman under 40 in good health and CMV-seropositive. Both conserved end residues are part of each CDR3. Clone size is stated in some rows and not others, as once, few, many or a class when expanded.

>16|.|TRBV9
CASSPGQGVGGTEAFF
>12|.|TRBV19
CASQGGAGELFF
>11|.|TRBV29-1
CSVEGTPEAFF
>15|.|TRBV9
CASSPPSAGEYGYTF
>13|.|TRBV7-2
CASSVGFNEKLFF
>15|.|TRBV28
CASSLIIGSNSPLHF
>13|.|TRBV30
CAWSGQLNTEAFF
>14|.|TRBV28
CASSPRSPKETQYF
>12|.|TRBV29-1
CSAYGGGTEAFF
>15|.|TRBV9
CASSVAPGGNGELFF
>14|.|TRBV19
CASRLGLSSTEAFF
>14|.|TRBV19
CASSGASGANVLTF
>16|.|TRBV5-1
CASSLEASGASYEQYF
>13|.|TRBV30
CAWTGGANQPQHF
>17|.|TRBV9
CASSRTPGHSSYNEQFF
>15|.|TRBV7-2
CASSPWGTVNTEAFF
>15|.|TRBV5-5
CASSLGDRVVYGYTF
>15|.|TRBV5-4
CASSLPGTPEETQYF
>16|many|TRBV7-9
CASSGTAGTNQETQYF
>13|once|TRBV30
CAWGTAIYNEQFF
>15|few|TRBV19
CASGPYTGWDNEQFF
>12|.|TRBV28
CASSSGDTEAFF
>17|.|TRBV7-9
CSSSLVGGSGGSYEQYF
>13|.|TRBV7-2
CASSPNITDTQYF
>14|.|TRBV10-1
CASSEMTGREAQYF
>18|few|TRBV2
CATAVDRVSGTHSDTQYF
>12|few|TRBV30
CACSQGWGELFF
>16|once|TRBV4-1
CASSPLERGGGETQYF